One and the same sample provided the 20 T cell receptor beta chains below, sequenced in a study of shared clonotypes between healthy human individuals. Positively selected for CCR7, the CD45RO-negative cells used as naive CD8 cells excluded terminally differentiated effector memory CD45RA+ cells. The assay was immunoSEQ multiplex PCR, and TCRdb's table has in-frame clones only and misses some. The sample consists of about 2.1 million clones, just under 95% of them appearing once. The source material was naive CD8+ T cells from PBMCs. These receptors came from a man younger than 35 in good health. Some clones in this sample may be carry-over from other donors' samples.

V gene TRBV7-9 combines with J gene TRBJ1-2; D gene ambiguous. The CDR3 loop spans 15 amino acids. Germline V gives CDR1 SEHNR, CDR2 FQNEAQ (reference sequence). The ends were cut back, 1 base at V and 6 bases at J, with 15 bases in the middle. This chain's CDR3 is CASSLDYLIDNGYTF. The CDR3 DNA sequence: TGTGCCAGCAGCTTAGATTACTTGATCGACAATGGCTACACCTTC.

CDR3 DNA sequence: TGTGCCAGCAGCTGGGACAGGTCCACCGGGGAGCTGTTTTTT. Translating it yields CASSWDRSTGELFF. This chain joins TRBV11-2 and TRBJ2-2, with TRBD1 identical over 8 bases. V lost 4 bases to trimming and J lost 4 bases; unmatched junction nucleotides: 2. Germline CDR1 and CDR2: SGHAT and FQNNGV. CDR3 length equals 14 residues. Full variable domain (rest looked up from reference TRBV11-2 and TRBJ2-2): EAGVAQSPRYKIIEKRQSVAFWCNPISGHATLYWYQQILGQGPKLLIQFQNNGVVDDSQLPKDRFSAERLKGVDSTLKIQPAKLEDSAVYLCASSWDRSTGELFFGEGSRLTVL.

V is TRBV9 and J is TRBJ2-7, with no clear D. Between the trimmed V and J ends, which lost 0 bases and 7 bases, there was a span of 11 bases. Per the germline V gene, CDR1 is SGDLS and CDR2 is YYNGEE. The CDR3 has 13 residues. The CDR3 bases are TGTGCCAGCAGCGTAGCTGATGCCCGGGAGCAGTACTTC. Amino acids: CASSVADAREQYF. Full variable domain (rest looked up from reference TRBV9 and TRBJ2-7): DSGVTQTPKHLITATGQRVTLRCSPRSGDLSVYWYQQSLDQGLQFLIQYYNGEERAKGNILERFSAQQFPDLHSELNLSSLELGDSALYFCASSVADAREQYFGPGTRLTVT.

The CDR3 sequence is CASSFTLVGGNEKLFF. In DNA, the CDR3 is TGTGCCAGCAGTTTTACCTTAGTGGGCGGTAATGAAAAACTGTTTTTT. The V call is TRBV27, the J call TRBJ1-4, with no clear D. CDR1 is MNHEY, CDR2 SMNVEV, per germline (reference sequence). The CDR3 sequence is 16 residues long. V was clipped by 3 bases and J by 4 bases, with 15 bases between them.

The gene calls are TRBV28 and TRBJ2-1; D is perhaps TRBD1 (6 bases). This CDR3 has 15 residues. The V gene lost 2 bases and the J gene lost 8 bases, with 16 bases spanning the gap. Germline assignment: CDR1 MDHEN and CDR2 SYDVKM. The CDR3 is CASSLRQGYIDEQFF. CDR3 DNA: TGTGCCAGCAGTTTACGGCAGGGGTATATTGATGAGCAGTTCTTC.

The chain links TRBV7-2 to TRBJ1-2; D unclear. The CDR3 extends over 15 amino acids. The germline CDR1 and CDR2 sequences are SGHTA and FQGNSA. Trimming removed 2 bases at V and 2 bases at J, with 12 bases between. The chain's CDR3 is CASSLWVSGNYGYTF. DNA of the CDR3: TGTGCCAGCAGCTTATGGGTGTCGGGGAACTATGGCTACACCTTC.

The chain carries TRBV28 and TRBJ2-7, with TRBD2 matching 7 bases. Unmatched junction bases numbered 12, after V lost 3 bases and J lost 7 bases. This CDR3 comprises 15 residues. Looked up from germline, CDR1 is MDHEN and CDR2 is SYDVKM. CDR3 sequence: CASSLGPGGGWEQYF. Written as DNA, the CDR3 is TGTGCCAGCAGTTTGGGGCCTGGCGGGGGATGGGAGCAGTACTTC.

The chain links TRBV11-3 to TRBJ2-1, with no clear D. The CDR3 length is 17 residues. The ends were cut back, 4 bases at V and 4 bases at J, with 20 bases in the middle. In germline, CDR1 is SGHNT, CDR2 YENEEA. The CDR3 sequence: CASSSALSLRDYNEQFF. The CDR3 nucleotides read TGTGCCAGCAGCTCCGCCTTAAGTCTGCGCGATTACAATGAGCAGTTCTTC.

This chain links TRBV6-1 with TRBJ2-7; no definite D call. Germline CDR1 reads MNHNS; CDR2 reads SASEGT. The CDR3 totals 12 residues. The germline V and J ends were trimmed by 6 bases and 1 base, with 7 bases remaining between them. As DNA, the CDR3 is TGTGCCAGCAGGGGCAATTCCTACGAGCAGTACTTC. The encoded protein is CASRGNSYEQYF.

Here the CDR3 DNA reads TGCGCCAGCAGTGAGCAGAGGGGGGGCACTGAAGCTTTCTTT. The encoded protein is CASSEQRGGTEAFF. The chain carries TRBV10-1 and TRBJ1-1; D is possibly TRBD1 (6 bases). This CDR3 region has 14 residues. V was clipped by 2 bases and J by 4 bases, with 11 bases between them. Germline CDR1 and CDR2: WNHNN and SYGVQD (reference sequence).

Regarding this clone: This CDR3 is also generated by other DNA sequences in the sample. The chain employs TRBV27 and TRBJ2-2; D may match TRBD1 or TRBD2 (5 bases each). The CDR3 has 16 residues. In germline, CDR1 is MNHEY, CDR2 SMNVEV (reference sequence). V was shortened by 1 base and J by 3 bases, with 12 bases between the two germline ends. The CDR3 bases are TGTGCCAGCAGTTTATTAGGGGCGGGTTACACCGGGGAGCTGTTTTTT. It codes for CASSLLGAGYTGELFF.

The CDR3 loop is CASSFLTGWATGELFF. DNA for the CDR3: TGTGCCAGCAGTTTTTTAACCGGGTGGGCCACCGGGGAGCTGTTTTTT. The chain uses TRBV28 and TRBJ2-2; D unresolved. Trimming pared 3 bases from V and 4 bases from J, leaving 15 bases between. Germline lookup yields CDR1 MDHEN and CDR2 SYDVKM. The CDR3 contains 16 residues.

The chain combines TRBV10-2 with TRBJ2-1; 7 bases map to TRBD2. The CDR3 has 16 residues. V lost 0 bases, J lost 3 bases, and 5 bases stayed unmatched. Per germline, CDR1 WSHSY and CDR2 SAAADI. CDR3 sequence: CASSESAGAVYNEQFF. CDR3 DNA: TGCGCCAGCAGTGAGTCGGCGGGAGCGGTCTACAATGAGCAGTTCTTC.

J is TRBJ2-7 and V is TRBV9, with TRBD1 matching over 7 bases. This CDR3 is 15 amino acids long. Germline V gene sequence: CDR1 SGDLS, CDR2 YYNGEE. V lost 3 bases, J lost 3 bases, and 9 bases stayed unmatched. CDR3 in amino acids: CASSAGQAGLYEQYF. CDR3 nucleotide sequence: TGTGCCAGCAGCGCCGGACAGGCAGGCCTCTACGAGCAGTACTTC.

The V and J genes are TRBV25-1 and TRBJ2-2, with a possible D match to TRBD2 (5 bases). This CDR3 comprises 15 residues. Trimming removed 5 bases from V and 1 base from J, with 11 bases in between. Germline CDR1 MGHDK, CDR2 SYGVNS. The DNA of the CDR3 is TGTGCCAGCAGTATAGGGAGCTTGAACACCGGGGAGCTGTTTTTT. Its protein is CASSIGSLNTGELFF.

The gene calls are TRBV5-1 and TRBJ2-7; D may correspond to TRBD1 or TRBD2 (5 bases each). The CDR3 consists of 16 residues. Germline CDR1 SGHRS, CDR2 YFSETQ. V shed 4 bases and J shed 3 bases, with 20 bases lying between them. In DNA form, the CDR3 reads TGCGCCAGCAGCCCCCTGGTGTCGGGGCATGGCTACGAGCAGTACTTC. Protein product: CASSPLVSGHGYEQYF.

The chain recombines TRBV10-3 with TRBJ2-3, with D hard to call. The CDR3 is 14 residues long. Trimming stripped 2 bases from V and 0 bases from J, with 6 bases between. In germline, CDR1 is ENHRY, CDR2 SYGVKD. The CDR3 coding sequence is TGTGCCATCAGTGAGACGGTTAGCACAGATACGCAGTATTTT. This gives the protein CAISETVSTDTQYF.

The CDR3 loop reads CASSVGAAPSYEQYF. The DNA of the CDR3 is TGTGCCAGCAGCGTAGGCGCAGCCCCATCCTACGAGCAGTACTTC. The V and J genes are TRBV9 and TRBJ2-7, with D unresolved. V lost 0 bases and J 1 base, leaving 11 bases between the germline ends. Looked up from germline, CDR1 is SGDLS and CDR2 is YYNGEE. This CDR3 spans 15 amino acids. The full variable domain, rest sourced from reference TRBV9 and TRBJ2-7, is DSGVTQTPKHLITATGQRVTLRCSPRSGDLSVYWYQQSLDQGLQFLIQYYNGEERAKGNILERFSAQQFPDLHSELNLSSLELGDSALYFCASSVGAAPSYEQYFGPGTRLTVT.

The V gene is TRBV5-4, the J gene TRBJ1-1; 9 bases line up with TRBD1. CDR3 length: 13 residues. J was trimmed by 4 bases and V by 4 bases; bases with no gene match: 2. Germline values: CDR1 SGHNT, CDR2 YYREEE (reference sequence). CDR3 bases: TGTGCCAGCAGCAAGGGACAGGGCACTGAAGCTTTCTTT. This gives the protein CASSKGQGTEAFF.

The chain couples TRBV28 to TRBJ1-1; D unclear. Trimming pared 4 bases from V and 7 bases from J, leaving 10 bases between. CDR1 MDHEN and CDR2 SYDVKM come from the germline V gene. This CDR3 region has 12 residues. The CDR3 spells CASSSPGFEAFF. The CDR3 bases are TGTGCCAGCAGTTCCCCCGGATTTGAAGCTTTCTTT.